These 21 T cell receptor beta chains originate from one sample sequenced in a study of blood T cell repertoires in COVID-19. The table came from immunoSEQ multiplex PCR; TCRdb's copy has only in-frame clones and leaves some out. The table records about 170,000 clones, around 80% of them present only once. The sample comprised peripheral blood. Every receptor here comes from an elderly woman with acute or convalescent COVID-19.

The CDR3 bases are TGTGCCAGCAGCTTAGCCCGGCAAGAGACCCAGTACTTC. Translated: CASSLARQETQYF. The V and J genes are TRBV7-9 and TRBJ2-5; D is unclear. Germline V gives CDR1 SEHNR, CDR2 FQNEAQ (reference sequence). This CDR3 is 13 amino acids long. V lost 0 bases and J lost 2, with 4 bases in between.

The rearrangement links TRBV5-1 to TRBJ1-4, with TRBD1 as a possible D gene (5 bases). Germline V CDR1 and CDR2: SGHRS, YFSETQ. The CDR3 loop spans 15 amino acids. V was shortened by 1 base and J by 4 bases, with 11 bases between the two germline ends. The CDR3 reads CASSLTTGHNEKLFF. CDR3 nucleotide sequence: TGCGCCAGCAGCTTGACCACAGGTCATAATGAAAAACTGTTTTTT.

This chain links TRBV30 with TRBJ2-2; D is perhaps TRBD2 (6 bases). The V and J ends lost 1 base and 4 bases respectively, with 10 bases between them. Looked up from germline, CDR1 is GTSNPN and CDR2 is SVGIG (reference sequence). The CDR3 length is 14 residues. The CDR3: CAWSGGGGTGELFF. In DNA form, the CDR3 reads TGTGCCTGGAGTGGGGGAGGCGGCACCGGGGAGCTGTTTTTT.

The V and J genes are TRBV4-1 and TRBJ1-2, with TRBD1 identical over 7 bases. CDR3 length equals 16 residues. V lost 4 bases to trimming and J lost 0 bases; unmatched junction nucleotides: 8. CDR1 and CDR2 from the germline V gene are MGHRA and YSYEKL. The CDR3 loop reads CASSPRQGDSNYGYTF. The CDR3 DNA sequence: TGCGCCAGCAGCCCTCGACAGGGCGATTCTAACTATGGCTACACCTTC.

The chain is built from TRBV30 and TRBJ1-2; tentatively, D is TRBD1 (5 bases). Trimming left V 3 bases short and J 9 bases short, with 17 bases between. In germline, CDR1 is GTSNPN, CDR2 SVGIG (reference sequence). This CDR3 is 13 amino acids long. The CDR3 here is CAWRAKGDHRYTF. The CDR3 nucleotides read TGTGCCTGGAGGGCCAAAGGGGATCATCGCTACACCTTC.

The CDR3 is CASSFIRNYGYTF. In DNA, the CDR3 is TGTGCCAGCAGTTTTATCCGTAACTATGGCTACACCTTC. This rearrangement joins TRBV12-3 or TRBV12-4 to TRBJ1-2; D gene ambiguous. The CDR3 contains 13 residues. Trimming took off 3 bases at V and 1 base at J, with 6 bases between the two ends.

The CDR3 reads CASSPRVAGGSDTQYF. The CDR3 bases are TGTGCCAGCAGCCCACGGGTAGCGGGAGGCTCGGATACGCAGTATTTT. The V call is TRBV5-4, the J call TRBJ2-3, with TRBD2 matching over 10 bases. Germline V CDR1 and CDR2: SGHNT, YYREEE (reference sequence). The CDR3 consists of 16 residues. V shed 4 bases, J shed 6 bases, and the junction held 11 bases outside the gene matches.

CDR3 sequence reads: CASFPTGGNEQFF. Written as DNA, the CDR3 is TGCGCCAGCTTTCCTACAGGGGGCAATGAGCAGTTCTTC. The V gene is TRBV5-1, the J gene TRBJ2-1; TRBD1 matches 8 bases. V shed 7 bases, J shed 6 bases, and the junction held 6 bases outside the gene matches. The CDR3 has 13 amino acids. The germline CDR1 and CDR2 sequences are SGHRS and YFSETQ.

The chain combines TRBV2 with TRBJ1-5, with no clear D. Germline values: CDR1 SNHLY, CDR2 FYNNEI. V was cut by 9 bases and J by 0 bases, with 12 bases left in between. The CDR3 extends over 14 amino acids. In DNA, the CDR3 is TGTGCCAGTAGAGGACTGATTAGCAATCAGCCCCAGCATTTT. It is translated as CASRGLISNQPQHF. Complete variable domain (other parts from reference TRBV2 and TRBJ1-5): EPEVTQTPSHQVTQMGQEVILRCVPISNHLYFYWYRQILGQKVEFLVSFYNNEISEKSEIFDDQFSVERPDGSNFTLKIRSTKLEDSAMYFCASRGLISNQPQHFGDGTRLSIL.

The chain couples TRBV21-1 to TRBJ2-4; the table's D gene call, TRBD1, was not cross checked with the DNA. TRBV21-1 is a listed pseudogene. There are 15 residues in the CDR3. In DNA form, the CDR3 reads TGTGCCAGCGGACCGGGACAGGGGAAAAAAAGCATTCAGTACTTC. Translating gives CASGPGQGKKSIQYF.

This clone occurred once. This CDR3 is CATRAGSSYEQYF. DNA of the CDR3: TGTGCCACCAGGGCGGGTAGCTCCTACGAGCAGTACTTC. This chain connects TRBV15 to TRBJ2-7; the D gene is possibly TRBD2 (5 bases). This CDR3 contains 13 residues. Germline CDR1 LNHNV, CDR2 YYDKDF (reference sequence). Trimming shortened V by 6 bases and J by 0 bases, and 9 bases separated the two germline ends. The entire variable domain, with the rest obtained from reference TRBV15 and TRBJ2-7, is as follows: DAMVIQNPRYQVTQFGKPVTLSCSQTLNHNVMYWYQQKSSQAPKLLFHYYDKDFNNEADTPDNFQSRRPNTSFCFLDIRSPGLGDTAMYLCATRAGSSYEQYFGPGTRLTVT.

The chain has TRBV3-1 (or the pseudogene TRBV3-2) and TRBJ1-4, with D possibly matching TRBD1 (5 bases). The germline V and J ends were trimmed by 4 bases and 8 bases, with 20 bases remaining between them. The germline gives CDR1 LGHDT, CDR2 YNNKEL (reference sequence). This CDR3 spans 16 amino acids. Here the CDR3 DNA reads TGTGCCAGCAGCCGCGACAGTTCCTCGCCTCCGGAAAAACTGTTTTTT. Translated, it gives CASSRDSSSPPEKLFF.

The chain has TRBV18 and TRBJ2-1; D is undetermined. The germline CDR1 and CDR2 sequences are KGHSH and LQKENI. Trimming left V 4 bases short and J 9 bases short, with 10 bases between. The CDR3 covers 12 residues. CDR3 sequence (DNA): TGTGCCAGCTCACAGAGTTTTGGTGAGCAGTTCTTC. Its protein product is CASSQSFGEQFF.

This chain joins TRBV5-1 and TRBJ2-2; tentatively, D is TRBD2 (6 bases). This CDR3 is 16 amino acids long. V lost 0 bases, J lost 5 bases, and 14 bases lay in between. The germline CDR1 and CDR2 sequences are SGHRS and YFSETQ. The CDR3 loop is CASSLAGGTGTGELFF. As DNA, the CDR3 is TGCGCCAGCAGCTTGGCCGGCGGGACGGGGACCGGGGAGCTGTTTTTT.

The chain combines TRBV11-2 with TRBJ2-1, with a possible D match to TRBD2 (6 bases). Trimming took 2 bases from V and 6 from J, leaving 11 bases between them. The CDR3 spans 14 residues. Germline V gives CDR1 SGHAT, CDR2 FQNNGV. This CDR3 reads CASSLFYGSNEQFF. The CDR3 DNA reads as TGTGCCAGCAGCTTATTTTACGGGAGCAATGAGCAGTTCTTC. Filled out from reference TRBV11-2 and TRBJ2-1, the complete variable domain reads EAGVAQSPRYKIIEKRQSVAFWCNPISGHATLYWYQQILGQGPKLLIQFQNNGVVDDSQLPKDRFSAERLKGVDSTLKIQPAKLEDSAVYLCASSLFYGSNEQFFGPGTRLTVL.

This clone was found many times. This rearrangement joins TRBV6-2 or TRBV6-3 to TRBJ1-1; the match to TRBD1 covers 8 bases. Trimming removed 5 bases from V and 7 bases from J; junction bases left unmatched: 6. Germline assignment: CDR1 MNHEY and CDR2 SVGEGT. CDR3 length: 13 amino acids. The CDR3 sequence: CASSTGGLGEAFF. The CDR3 DNA is TGTGCCAGCAGTACAGGGGGGCTGGGTGAAGCTTTCTTT.

The rearrangement links TRBV7-9 to TRBJ1-4; 9 bases are shared with TRBD1. This CDR3 has 12 residues. The ends lost 0 bases at V and 15 bases at J; junction bases unmatched: 2. The germline V gene has CDR1 SEHNR and CDR2 FQNEAQ (reference sequence). CDR3 DNA: TGTGCCAGCAGCTTAGCGGGACAGGGCTTGTTTTTT. Translated: CASSLAGQGLFF.

The chain joins TRBV12-3 or TRBV12-4 to TRBJ1-2; D is possibly TRBD1 (5 bases). Trimming shortened V by 3 bases and J by 3 bases, and 8 bases separated the two germline ends. The CDR3 totals 13 residues. CDR3 nucleotides: TGTGCCAGCAGTTTCCAGGGATACTATGGCTACACCTTC. Translated, it gives CASSFQGYYGYTF.

V is TRBV6-5 and J is TRBJ1-2; the D is unclear. The length of the CDR3 is 15 residues. V was shortened by 6 bases and J by 0 bases, with 14 bases between the two germline ends. Germline CDR1 is MNHEY and CDR2 is SVGAGI. The CDR3 sequence: CASSSDGLANYGYTF. The CDR3 DNA reads as TGTGCCAGCAGCTCCGACGGGTTAGCTAACTATGGCTACACCTTC.

This clone was seen a few times. This chain links TRBV19 with TRBJ1-1; D unclear. The CDR3 totals 14 residues. V lost 9 bases and J 2 bases, leaving 16 bases between the germline ends. The germline V gene encodes CDR1 LNHDA and CDR2 SQIVND (reference sequence). The CDR3 sequence: CASRSRILNTEAFF. DNA of the CDR3: TGTGCCAGCCGTTCTCGTATCCTTAACACTGAAGCTTTCTTT.

CDR3 sequence: CASSLADRGPQPQHF. The CDR3 region has the DNA TGCGCCAGCAGCCTTGCCGACAGGGGGCCTCAGCCCCAGCATTTT. The chain uses TRBV4-1 and TRBJ1-5; 10 bases are shared with TRBD1. The germline CDR1 and CDR2 sequences are MGHRA and YSYEKL. Unmatched junction bases numbered 6, after V lost 4 bases and J lost 6 bases. The CDR3 totals 15 residues.